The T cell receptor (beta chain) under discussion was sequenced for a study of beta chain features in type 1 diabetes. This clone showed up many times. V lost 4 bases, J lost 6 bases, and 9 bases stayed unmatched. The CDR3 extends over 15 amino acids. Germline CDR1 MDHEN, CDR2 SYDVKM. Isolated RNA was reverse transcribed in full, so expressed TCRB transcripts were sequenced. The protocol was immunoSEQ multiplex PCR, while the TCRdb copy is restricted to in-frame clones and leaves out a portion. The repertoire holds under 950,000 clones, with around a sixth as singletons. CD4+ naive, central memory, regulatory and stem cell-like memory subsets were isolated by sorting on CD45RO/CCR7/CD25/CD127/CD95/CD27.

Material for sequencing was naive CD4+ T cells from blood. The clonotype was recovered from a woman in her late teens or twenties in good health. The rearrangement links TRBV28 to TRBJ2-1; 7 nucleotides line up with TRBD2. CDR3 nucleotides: TGTGCCAGCAGTTATCCGGGACTATCGGGCAATGAGCAGTTCTTC. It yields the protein CASSYPGLSGNEQFF.